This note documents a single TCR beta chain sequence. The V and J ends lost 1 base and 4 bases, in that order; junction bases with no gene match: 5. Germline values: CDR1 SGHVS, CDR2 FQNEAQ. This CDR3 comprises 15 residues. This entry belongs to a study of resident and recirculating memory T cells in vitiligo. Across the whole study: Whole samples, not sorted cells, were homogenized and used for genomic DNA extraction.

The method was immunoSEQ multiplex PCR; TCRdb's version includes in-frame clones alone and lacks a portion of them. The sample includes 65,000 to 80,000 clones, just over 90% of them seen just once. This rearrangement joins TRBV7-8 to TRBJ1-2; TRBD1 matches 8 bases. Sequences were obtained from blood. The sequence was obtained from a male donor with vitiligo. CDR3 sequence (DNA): TGTGCCAGCAGCTTAGGACGCCAGGGGGCCTATGGCTACACCTTC. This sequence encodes CASSLGRQGAYGYTF. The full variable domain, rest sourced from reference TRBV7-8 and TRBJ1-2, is GAGVSQSPRYKVAKRGQDVALRCDPISGHVSLFWYQQALGQGPEFLTYFQNEAQLDKSGLPSDRFFAERPEGSVSTLKIQRTQQEDSAVYLCASSLGRQGAYGYTFGSGTRLTVV.